This section outlines one T cell receptor (beta chain) sequence together with its context. The data derive from a study of T cell responses to AZD1222 COVID-19 vaccine. In germline, CDR1 is KGHSH, CDR2 LQKENI. V was cut by 6 bases and J by 2 bases, with 13 bases left in between. CDR3 length: 14 residues. Produced via immunoSEQ multiplex PCR; TCRdb's table is partial and in-frame only. In the table there are approximately 150,000 clones, 85% to 95% of which are singletons. The chain is built from TRBV18 and TRBJ1-1; no firm D call. This sequence was found in an adult in good health. The sequences come from peripheral blood, collected on day 0 of AZD1222 vaccination. The CDR3 region has the DNA TGTGCCAGCTCCCCCTCGATAAGAAACACTGAAGCTTTCTTT. As protein: CASSPSIRNTEAFF.